This T cell receptor (beta chain) appears in the sequencing data of a study of T cell repertoires in ileal Crohn's disease. Repertoires were generated with immunoSEQ multiplex PCR, while TCRdb's copy carries only in-frame clones and drops some. The repertoire holds roughly 13,000 clones, with about 85% as singletons. In the case of this clone: The junction shows a germline mismatch at one end, possibly a read error.

Germline V lookup: CDR1 MNHEY, CDR2 SVGAGI. This CDR3 has 14 amino acids. This receptor was taken from an adult with Crohn's disease. The chain couples TRBV6-5 to TRBJ1-1; 9 bases align to TRBD1. Specimen: ileal tissue. The CDR3 coding sequence is TGTGCCAGCTGTAGACAGGGGGTGAATACTGAAGCTTTCTTT. It translates to CASCRQGVNTEAFF.